These T cell receptor beta chains were read from a single sample in a study of blood T cells in healthy people across ages. TCRdb processed the 5' RACE reads anew with MiXCR; each CDR3 protein has one entry. The profile covers 1.5 million to 2 million distinct CDR3 sequences, with 34% appearing a single time and roughly 10% taken by the ten largest. Sequences were obtained from blood. These receptors all come from a young woman in good health. CDR3s include the opening cysteine and the closing phenylalanine or tryptophan. Each record gives: D gene, V gene, J gene, clone size, CDR3 protein, CDR3 DNA. The D gene is left open where the match is weak. Expanded clones get a size class; other rows say once, few or many, or leave the size out.

D gene: TRBD1; V gene: TRBV25-1; J gene: TRBJ2-6; clone size: .; CDR3 protein: CASSELGTGAGANVLTF; CDR3 DNA: TGTGCCAGCAGTGAATTAGGGACAGGGGCTGGGGCCAACGTCCTGACTTTC
D gene: .; V gene: TRBV18; J gene: TRBJ1-1; clone size: .; CDR3 protein: CASSPRRERTEAFF; CDR3 DNA: TGTGCCAGCTCACCACGTAGGGAGAGAACTGAAGCTTTCTTT
D gene: TRBD2; V gene: TRBV12-3/TRBV12-4; J gene: TRBJ2-3; clone size: many; CDR3 protein: CATRVAGGTDTQYF; CDR3 DNA: TGTGCCACAAGAGTAGCGGGGGGGACAGATACGCAGTATTTT
D gene: .; V gene: TRBV6-1; J gene: TRBJ2-1; clone size: many; CDR3 protein: CASSELGGALLNNEQFF; CDR3 DNA: TGTGCCAGCAGTGAACTGGGGGGGGCCCTCCTTAACAATGAGCAGTTCTTC
D gene: .; V gene: TRBV6-2/TRBV6-3; J gene: TRBJ2-1; clone size: few; CDR3 protein: CASSYRLVNNEQFF; CDR3 DNA: TGTGCCAGCAGTTACCGCCTAGTTAACAATGAGCAGTTCTTC
D gene: TRBD1; V gene: TRBV30; J gene: TRBJ1-5; clone size: .; CDR3 protein: CAWSSGTDSNQPQHF; CDR3 DNA: TGTGCCTGGAGTTCTGGGACAGATAGCAATCAGCCCCAGCATTTT
D gene: .; V gene: TRBV6-2/TRBV6-3; J gene: TRBJ1-6; clone size: few; CDR3 protein: CASSYESGGNSPLHF; CDR3 DNA: TGTGCCAGCAGTTACGAGTCAGGAGGTAATTCACCCCTCCACTTT
D gene: TRBD2; V gene: TRBV20-1; J gene: TRBJ2-7; clone size: few; CDR3 protein: CSAREMSGGSYEQYF; CDR3 DNA: TGCAGTGCTAGAGAAATGAGCGGGGGTTCCTACGAGCAGTACTTC
D gene: .; V gene: TRBV3-1; J gene: TRBJ1-2; clone size: .; CDR3 protein: CAGSLTQINYGYTF; CDR3 DNA: TGTGCCGGCAGCCTTACGCAGATTAACTATGGCTACACCTTC
D gene: TRBD1; V gene: TRBV18; J gene: TRBJ1-1; clone size: .; CDR3 protein: CASSRQGRETEAFF; CDR3 DNA: TGTGCCAGCTCCCGACAGGGCAGGGAAACTGAAGCTTTCTTT
D gene: TRBD2; V gene: TRBV4-2; J gene: TRBJ2-1; clone size: few; CDR3 protein: CASSQVAGEYNEQFF; CDR3 DNA: TGTGCCAGCAGCCAAGTAGCGGGGGAATACAATGAGCAGTTCTTC
D gene: .; V gene: TRBV28; J gene: TRBJ1-2; clone size: .; CDR3 protein: CASSLRGSLGRHGYTF; CDR3 DNA: TGTGCCAGCAGTCTCCGAGGAAGCCTGGGGAGGCATGGCTACACCTTC
D gene: TRBD1; V gene: TRBV24-1; J gene: TRBJ1-5; clone size: .; CDR3 protein: CATSDDRGNQPQHF; CDR3 DNA: TGTGCCACCAGTGATGACAGGGGGAACCAGCCCCAGCATTTT
D gene: TRBD2; V gene: TRBV9; J gene: TRBJ2-3; clone size: .; CDR3 protein: CASSRSGGGADTQYF; CDR3 DNA: TGTGCCAGCAGCCGTAGCGGGGGTGGGGCAGATACGCAGTATTTT
D gene: TRBD2; V gene: TRBV7-9; J gene: TRBJ2-1; clone size: many; CDR3 protein: CASSSLGGSSYNEQFF; CDR3 DNA: TGTGCCAGCAGCTCCTTGGGCGGGAGCTCCTACAATGAGCAGTTCTTC